The 18 T cell receptor beta chains in this list originate from one sample, sequenced in a study of PD-1 blockade in classical Hodgkin lymphoma. Every patient had relapsed following autologous stem cell transplantation, and cohorts differed in brentuximab vedotin exposure. Repertoires were generated with immunoSEQ multiplex PCR, while TCRdb's copy carries only in-frame clones and drops some. In the table there are some 19,000 clones, approximately 84% of which are singletons. The specimen was peripheral blood mononuclear cells (PBMCs), collected at baseline. The receptor source for this set is a human donor with classical Hodgkin lymphoma.

The rearrangement links TRBV6-1 to TRBJ1-6, with a possible D match to TRBD1 (5 bases). This CDR3 comprises 17 residues. V lost 3 bases to trimming and J lost 7 bases, with 19 bases between them. Germline CDR1 and CDR2: MNHNS and SASEGT. In DNA form, the CDR3 reads TGTGCCAGCAGTGATGTGTTCTGGACACTAAGGAATTCACCCCTCCACTTT. This gives the protein CASSDVFWTLRNSPLHF.

This clone was seen only a few times. The chain couples TRBV27 to TRBJ2-3; no clear D gene. Between the trimmed V and J ends, which lost 2 bases and 4 bases, there was a span of 1 base. This CDR3 comprises 11 residues. The germline CDR1 and CDR2 sequences are MNHEY and SMNVEV (reference sequence). The CDR3 bases are TGTGCCAGCAGTTTAGCAGATACGCAGTATTTT. Protein sequence: CASSLADTQYF.

In its sample, this clone was seen once. This chain joins TRBV10-3 and TRBJ2-3; D gene ambiguous. Germline assignment: CDR1 ENHRY and CDR2 SYGVKD. The CDR3 runs to 12 residues. Trimming left V 4 bases short and J 1 base short, with 3 bases between. This CDR3 is CAISGGTDTQYF. CDR3 DNA sequence: TGTGCCATCAGTGGGGGCACAGATACGCAGTATTTT.

J is TRBJ1-2 and V is TRBV5-8; D is ambiguous. This CDR3 comprises 16 residues. Germline CDR1 is SGHTS and CDR2 is YDEGEE. Trimming removed 4 bases from V and 3 bases from J, with 19 bases in between. CDR3 amino acids: CASSRTTGSYYYGYTF. The CDR3 DNA follows: TGTGCCAGCAGCCGAACTACCGGGTCGTATTACTATGGCTACACCTTC.

V is TRBV14 and J is TRBJ1-2, with 8 bases that match TRBD1. Germline CDR1 and CDR2: SGHDN and FVKESK. J lost 5 bases, V lost 1 base, and 9 bases had no gene match. The CDR3 runs 16 residues. The CDR3 DNA sequence: TGTGCCAGCAGCCAAGGTCGGACAGGGACGGGGTATGGCTACACCTTC. Amino acid sequence: CASSQGRTGTGYGYTF.

The chain recombines TRBV5-6 with TRBJ2-5; 7 nucleotides agree with TRBD2. The CDR3 consists of 15 residues. Germline V lookup: CDR1 SGHDT, CDR2 YYEEEE. V shed 4 bases and J 5 bases; nucleotides not matched to a gene: 11. CDR3 sequence reads: CASSTRLASGETQYF. CDR3 coding DNA: TGTGCCAGCAGCACAAGACTAGCAAGTGGTGAGACCCAGTACTTC.

The rearrangement joins TRBV2 to TRBJ2-5; 9 bases agree with TRBD1. Germline V gene sequence: CDR1 SNHLY, CDR2 FYNNEI. V shed 5 bases, J shed 4 bases, and the junction held 5 bases outside the gene matches. This CDR3 is built from 14 residues. The CDR3 region is CASSWGQGGETQYF. CDR3 in DNA: TGTGCCAGCAGTTGGGGACAGGGAGGAGAGACCCAGTACTTC.

This chain joins TRBV11-2 and TRBJ2-3; 11 nucleotides align to TRBD2. V gave up 3 bases and J gave up 5 bases; unmatched junction bases: 4. The CDR3 has 15 amino acids. Germline CDR1 and CDR2: SGHAT and FQNNGV. CDR3 sequence: CASSLETSGEDTQYF. CDR3 bases: TGTGCCAGCAGCTTGGAGACTAGCGGGGAAGATACGCAGTATTTT. The complete variable domain, with remaining parts taken from reference TRBV11-2 and TRBJ2-3, reads EAGVAQSPRYKIIEKRQSVAFWCNPISGHATLYWYQQILGQGPKLLIQFQNNGVVDDSQLPKDRFSAERLKGVDSTLKIQPAKLEDSAVYLCASSLETSGEDTQYFGPGTRLTVL.

The gene calls are TRBV10-3 and TRBJ2-2; D is uncertain. CDR3 length: 17 residues. CDR1 is ENHRY, CDR2 SYGVKD, per germline. Trimming shortened V by 0 bases and J by 5 bases, and 16 bases separated the two germline ends. The CDR3 nucleotides read TGTGCCATCAGTGAGTCGAGGTGGCAGTTGGGGACCGGGGAGCTGTTTTTT. Protein: CAISESRWQLGTGELFF.

The J gene is TRBJ1-1, the V gene TRBV7-2, with D hard to call. CDR3 length equals 15 residues. Per the germline V gene, CDR1 is SGHTA and CDR2 is FQGNSA. V was clipped by 5 bases and J by 1 base, with 14 bases between them. CDR3 loop: CASSPFAGENTEAFF. The CDR3 DNA sequence: TGTGCCAGCAGCCCCTTCGCCGGGGAGAACACTGAAGCTTTCTTT.

The chain links TRBV19 to TRBJ2-7; TRBD1 matches 9 bases. CDR1 is LNHDA and CDR2 is SQIVND in the germline V gene (reference sequence). Trimming removed 10 bases from V and 3 bases from J; junction bases left unmatched: 7. This CDR3 is built from 13 residues. This CDR3 is CATGPGQGYEQYF. CDR3 sequence (DNA): TGTGCCACTGGACCGGGACAGGGCTACGAGCAGTACTTC.

This chain connects TRBV16 to TRBJ1-3; D is undetermined. Germline lookup yields CDR1 KGHSY and CDR2 FQNENV. This CDR3 comprises 15 residues. V gave up 2 bases and J gave up 4 bases, with 12 bases separating them. The CDR3 here is CASSQPGQEGNTIYF. The CDR3 nucleotides are TGTGCCAGCAGCCAACCGGGTCAGGAGGGAAACACCATATATTTT.

The chain employs TRBV6-4 and TRBJ2-3, with 8 bases matching TRBD2. The J segment lost 2 bases and the V segment lost 5 bases, leaving 3 bases of the junction unmatched. The CDR3 contains 14 residues. CDR1 MRHNA and CDR2 SNTAGT come from the germline V gene. As DNA, the CDR3 is TGTGCCAGCAGTAGGCGGGGGGCCACAGATACGCAGTATTTT. Residues: CASSRRGATDTQYF.

The CDR3, as DNA: TGTGCCAGCAGCGCCGCCGGGGTGGGCACAGATACGCAGTATTTT. Amino acid sequence: CASSAAGVGTDTQYF. V usage is TRBV13 and J usage is TRBJ2-3; D possibly corresponds to TRBD2 (5 bases). Germline V CDR1 and CDR2: PRHDT, FYEKMQ (reference sequence). The CDR3 contains 15 residues. V dropped 5 bases and J dropped 1 base, with 13 bases sitting between them.

This clone appeared once. The rearrangement uses TRBV4-1 and TRBJ2-5; a possible D gene is TRBD2 (6 bases). The germline V gene encodes CDR1 MGHRA and CDR2 YSYEKL. There are 16 residues in the CDR3. V was pared by 2 bases and J by 4 bases, with 17 bases between. CDR3 bases: TGCGCCAGCAGCCAAAAAGGGCGTGGCGGGGTAGAGACCCAGTACTTC. Residues: CASSQKGRGGVETQYF.

The rearrangement uses TRBV5-6 and TRBJ2-5, with unresolved D. V lost 4 bases, J lost 5 bases, and 15 bases lay in between. Germline assignment: CDR1 SGHDT and CDR2 YYEEEE. The CDR3 consists of 14 residues. The CDR3: CASSLRRVEETQYF. CDR3 DNA sequence: TGTGCCAGCAGCCTCCGCCGGGTGGAGGAGACCCAGTACTTC.

V usage is TRBV5-4 and J usage is TRBJ1-2; D perhaps matches TRBD1 (5 bases). V was clipped by 5 bases and J by 8 bases, with 22 bases between them. The CDR3 is 15 amino acids. Germline-derived CDR1 and CDR2 are SGHNT and YYREEE (reference sequence). DNA of the CDR3: TGTGCCAGCAGTTCGCTGCAGACCATGGGGGGGGGCTACACCTTC. Translated: CASSSLQTMGGGYTF.

The chain links TRBV7-2 to TRBJ2-2; 8 positions agree with TRBD2. With 7 bases clipped from V and 0 bases from J, the junction kept 16 bases outside the gene matches. The CDR3 runs to 19 residues. CDR1 and CDR2 from the germline V gene are SGHTA and FQGNSA. The CDR3 protein is CASKPRWGERGPNTGELFF. For the CDR3, the DNA is TGTGCCAGCAAACCCCGATGGGGAGAGCGGGGGCCGAACACCGGGGAGCTGTTTTTT. The full variable domain, with the rest looked up from reference TRBV7-2 and TRBJ2-2, is GAGVSQSPSNKVTEKGKDVELRCDPISGHTALYWYRQSLGQGLEFLIYFQGNSAPDKSGLPSDRFSAERTGGSVSTLTIQRTQQEDSAVYLCASKPRWGERGPNTGELFFGEGSRLTVL.